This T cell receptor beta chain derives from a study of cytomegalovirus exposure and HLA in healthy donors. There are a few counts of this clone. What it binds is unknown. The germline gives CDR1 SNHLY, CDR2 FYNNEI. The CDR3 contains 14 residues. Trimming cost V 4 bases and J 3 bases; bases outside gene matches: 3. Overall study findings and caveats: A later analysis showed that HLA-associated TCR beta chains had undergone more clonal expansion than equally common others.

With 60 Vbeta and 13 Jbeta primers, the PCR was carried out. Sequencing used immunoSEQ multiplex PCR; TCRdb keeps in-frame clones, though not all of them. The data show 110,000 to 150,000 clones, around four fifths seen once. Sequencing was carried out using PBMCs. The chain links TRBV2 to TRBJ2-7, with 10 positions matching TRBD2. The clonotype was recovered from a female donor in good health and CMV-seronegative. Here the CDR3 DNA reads TGTGCCAGCAGTGCCTGGACTAGCGGCTACGAGCAGTACTTC. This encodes CASSAWTSGYEQYF.